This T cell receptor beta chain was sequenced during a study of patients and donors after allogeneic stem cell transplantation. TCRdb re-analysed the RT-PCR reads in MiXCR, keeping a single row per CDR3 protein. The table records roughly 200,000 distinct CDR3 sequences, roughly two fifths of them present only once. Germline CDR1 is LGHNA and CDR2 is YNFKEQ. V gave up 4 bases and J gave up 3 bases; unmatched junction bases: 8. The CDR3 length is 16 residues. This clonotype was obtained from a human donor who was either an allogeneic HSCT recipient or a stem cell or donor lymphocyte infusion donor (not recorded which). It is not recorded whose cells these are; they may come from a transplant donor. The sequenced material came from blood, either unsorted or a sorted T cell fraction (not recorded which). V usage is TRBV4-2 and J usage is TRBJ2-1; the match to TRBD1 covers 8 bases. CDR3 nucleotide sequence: TGTGCCAGCAGCCTTGACAGGGGAGGTAGCTACAATGAGCAGTTCTTC. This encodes CASSLDRGGSYNEQFF.